Listed below are T cell receptor beta chains from one sample, sequenced in a study of cytomegalovirus exposure and HLA in healthy donors. The method was immunoSEQ multiplex PCR; TCRdb's version includes in-frame clones alone and lacks a portion of them. There are approximately 190,000 clones in the sample; roughly 76% occur only once, and roughly 6.3% lies in the top ten. Sequencing input: PBMCs. Receptors originate from a man between 40 and 49 years old in good health and CMV-seropositive. Both conserved end residues are part of each CDR3. The D gene is left open where the match is weak. The size entry is marked missing in some rows and otherwise reads once, few, many or a size class.

v_call	d_call	clone_size	j_call	cdr3_aa	cdr3_nt
TRBV19	.	.	TRBJ1-1	CASSLLSGEEAEAFF	TGTGCCAGTAGTTTACTGTCGGGGGAGGAGGCTGAAGCTTTCTTT
TRBV2	TRBD2	.	TRBJ2-5	CASTQGGGGAAKTQYF	TGTGCCAGCACCCAAGGCGGCGGGGGGGCGGCGAAGACCCAGTACTTC
TRBV19	TRBD2	.	TRBJ2-5	CASTPSGGVIGTQYF	TGTGCCAGTACCCCTAGCGGGGGTGTTATCGGGACCCAGTACTTC
TRBV5-1	.	few	TRBJ2-7	CASSLAGTWMHF	TGCGCCAGCAGCTTGGCAGGAACCTGGATGCACTTC
TRBV19	TRBD1	.	TRBJ1-3	CASMGQGLSGNTIYF	TGTGCCAGTATGGGACAGGGATTATCTGGAAACACCATATATTTT
TRBV28	TRBD2	.	TRBJ2-2	CASSSSSGDLFGNTGELFF	TGTGCCAGCAGTTCGTCGAGCGGGGACTTATTCGGGAACACCGGGGAGCTGTTTTTT
TRBV5-4	TRBD2	.	TRBJ2-3	CASSDARLASTDTQYF	TGTGCCAGCAGCGACGCCCGACTAGCGAGCACAGATACGCAGTATTTT
TRBV7-2	TRBD2	few	TRBJ2-7	CASSQRGRGGHEQYF	TGTGCCAGCAGCCAGCGAGGGCGGGGGGGCCACGAGCAGTACTTC
TRBV7-2	.	.	TRBJ1-5	CASSLELGPNQPQHF	TGTGCCAGCAGCTTAGAGCTGGGCCCCAATCAGCCCCAGCATTTT
TRBV9	.	.	TRBJ1-4	CASSVRGTLATNEKLFF	TGTGCCAGCAGCGTAAGGGGGACACTTGCAACTAATGAAAAACTGTTTTTT
TRBV27	TRBD1	.	TRBJ2-5	CASSLDRGGETQYF	TGTGCCAGCAGTTTGGACAGGGGGGGTGAGACCCAGTACTTC
TRBV7-9	TRBD1	.	TRBJ2-7	CASSLGEPTGHYYEQYF	TGTGCCAGCAGCTTGGGAGAGCCGACAGGGCACTACTACGAGCAGTACTTC
TRBV5-1	.	.	TRBJ1-1	CASSLGGRTEAFF	TGCGCCAGCAGCTTGGGAGGGCGTACTGAAGCTTTCTTT
TRBV5-6	TRBD2	.	TRBJ2-3	CASSLASGGSDTQYF	TGTGCCAGCAGCTTGGCTAGCGGGGGATCAGATACGCAGTATTTT
TRBV9	.	.	TRBJ1-6	CASSASSTFNSPLHF	TGTGCCAGCAGCGCAAGTTCTACCTTCAATTCACCCCTCCACTTT
TRBV5-8	TRBD1	once	TRBJ2-3	CASSITGVSTDTQYF	TGTGCCAGCAGCATTACAGGGGTGAGCACAGATACGCAGTATTTT
TRBV7-9	TRBD1	.	TRBJ2-7	CASSLAGTGGSYEQYF	TGTGCCAGCAGCTTAGCAGGGACAGGAGGGTCCTACGAGCAATACTTC
TRBV5-1	TRBD1	.	TRBJ2-7	CASSLRGRDEQYF	TGCGCCAGCAGCTTGAGGGGGCGGGACGAGCAGTACTTC
TRBV7-9	TRBD1	few	TRBJ1-4	CATGDSATNEKLFF	TGTGCCACCGGGGACAGCGCAACTAATGAAAAACTGTTTTTT
TRBV11-2	.	.	TRBJ1-1	CASSFSEGTEAFF	TGTGCCAGCAGCTTTTCGGAGGGCACTGAAGCTTTCTTT
TRBV30	.	.	TRBJ1-2	CAWSVLTAGGYTF	TGTGCCTGGAGTGTACTTACCGCGGGGGGCTACACCTTC
TRBV7-2	.	.	TRBJ2-3	CASSLLGGDTQYF	TGTGCCAGCAGCTTACTGGGAGGAGATACGCAGTATTTT
TRBV21-1	.	.	TRBJ2-7	CASSNWAGDSYEQYF	TGTGCCAGCAGCAATTGGGCAGGGGATTCTTACGAGCAGTACTTC
TRBV7-8	TRBD1	.	TRBJ1-5	CASSLNRGQPQHF	TGTGCCAGCAGCTTGAACAGGGGACAGCCCCAGCATTTT
TRBV18	TRBD1	.	TRBJ1-4	CASSPDRGLEKLFF	TGTGCCAGCTCACCGGACAGGGGGCTTGAAAAACTGTTTTTT
TRBV5-1	.	few	TRBJ2-7	CASREWGHEQYF	TGCGCCAGCCGCGAGTGGGGGCACGAGCAGTACTTC
TRBV7-3	.	.	TRBJ2-1	CASSTDSSSYNEQFF	TGTGCCAGCAGCACCGACAGTAGCTCCTACAATGAGCAGTTCTTC
TRBV28	TRBD2	.	TRBJ2-5	CASSYGGAVPETQYF	TGTGCCAGCAGTTACGGGGGGGCGGTCCCAGAGACCCAGTACTTC
TRBV10-2	.	.	TRBJ1-5	CASSEPGRIGNQPQHF	TGCGCCAGCAGTGAGCCTGGGAGGATCGGCAATCAGCCCCAGCATTTT
TRBV5-6	TRBD2	.	TRBJ2-5	CASSGGSSGQTQYF	TGTGCCAGCAGCGGCGGTTCTAGCGGGCAGACCCAGTACTTC
TRBV5-1	.	.	TRBJ1-6	CASSLDGTTNNSPLHF	TGCGCCAGCAGCTTGGATGGGACAACTAATAATTCACCCCTCCACTTT
TRBV6-1	.	.	TRBJ1-3	CASSEYEPGNTIYF	TGTGCCAGCAGCGAGTATGAGCCTGGAAACACCATATATTTT
TRBV15	.	medium-sized	TRBJ2-7	CATSTRLSGSEQYF	TGTGCCACCAGCACCAGGTTGAGTGGCTCCGAGCAGTACTTC
TRBV28	TRBD1	.	TRBJ2-1	CASSAYRGKPYNEQFF	TGTGCCAGCAGTGCCTACAGGGGTAAACCCTACAATGAGCAGTTCTTC
TRBV13	.	.	TRBJ2-1	CASSGGSSYNEQFF	TGTGCCAGCAGTGGGGGGAGCTCCTACAATGAGCAGTTCTTC
TRBV19	TRBD1	.	TRBJ1-1	CASSMQTGGRTEAFF	TGTGCCAGTAGTATGCAGACAGGGGGCCGGACTGAAGCTTTCTTT
TRBV4-3	.	.	TRBJ2-1	CASSQRRGTFYNEQFF	TGCGCCAGCAGCCAACGAAGGGGGACCTTTTACAATGAGCAGTTCTTC
TRBV6-5	TRBD1	.	TRBJ1-2	CASSPKQGAGYGYTF	TGTGCCAGCAGCCCCAAACAGGGGGCGGGCTATGGCTACACCTTC
TRBV7-9	.	.	TRBJ1-4	CASSFPATNEKLFF	TGTGCCAGCAGCTTTCCTGCAACTAATGAAAAACTGTTTTTT
TRBV7-3	.	.	TRBJ1-4	CASSLTASGKLFF	TGTGCCAGCAGCTTAACCGCCTCAGGAAAACTGTTTTTT
TRBV29-1	.	once	TRBJ2-7	CSVEDRGTQSYEQYF	TGCAGCGTTGAAGATCGCGGGACCCAGTCCTACGAGCAGTACTTC